These 16 T cell receptor beta chains came from one sample sequenced in a study of blood T cell repertoires in COVID-19. Generated by immunoSEQ multiplex PCR, the TCRdb table keeps only in-frame clones and is missing some. The sample contains 400,000 to 450,000 clones, about 91% of which appear only once. Sequences were obtained from peripheral blood. Receptor source: a woman in her 50s with COVID-19, enrolled during active disease.

The CDR3 sequence: CASSLQGGSGKLFF. The CDR3 DNA is TGTGCCAGCAGCTTGCAGGGAGGGTCCGGAAAACTGTTTTTT. The rearrangement links TRBV7-2 to TRBJ1-4, with D possibly TRBD1 on 5 matching bases. Per the germline V gene, CDR1 is SGHTA and CDR2 is FQGNSA. CDR3 length: 14 residues. V was clipped by 3 bases and J by 10 bases, with 15 bases between them.

The V call is TRBV5-6, the J call TRBJ2-7; tentative D call: TRBD2 (6 bases). There are 16 residues in the CDR3. V was clipped by 4 bases and J by 4 bases, with 21 bases between them. Germline V CDR1 and CDR2: SGHDT, YYEEEE. For the CDR3, the DNA is TGTGCCAGCAGCGCTACTGTGGACGGGGAGGATTACGAGCAGTACTTC. It encodes CASSATVDGEDYEQYF.

The rearrangement uses TRBV2 and TRBJ2-1; TRBD1 might be the D (7 bases). The CDR3 spans 16 residues. Per germline, CDR1 SNHLY and CDR2 FYNNEI. Between the trimmed V and J ends, which lost 4 bases and 7 bases, there was a span of 20 bases. CDR3 sequence reads: CASSAERQGGNNEQFF. The CDR3 DNA reads as TGTGCCAGCAGTGCTGAGCGCCAGGGGGGAAATAATGAGCAGTTCTTC.

The rearrangement links TRBV15 to TRBJ2-1; D is perhaps TRBD2 (6 bases). Deletions cut 1 base from V and 10 bases from J, with 14 bases between. The germline gives CDR1 LNHNV, CDR2 YYDKDF (reference sequence). The CDR3 loop spans 14 amino acids. As DNA, the CDR3 is TGTGCCACCAGCAGAGGGGACTCGTCCAGGGAGCAGTTCTTC. It specifies CATSRGDSSREQFF.

The chain uses TRBV6-5 and TRBJ1-2, with D possibly matching TRBD1 (6 bases). The length of the CDR3 is 14 residues. Looked up from germline, CDR1 is MNHEY and CDR2 is SVGAGI. V lost 7 bases and J lost 6, with 18 bases in between. CDR3 in DNA: TGTGCCAGCACCGGATCGGGAGGGGGAAATGGCTACACCTTC. Amino acid sequence: CASTGSGGGNGYTF.

V usage is TRBV6-6 and J usage is TRBJ2-7; a possible D gene is TRBD1 (6 bases). The CDR3 runs 14 residues. Germline CDR1 is MNHNY and CDR2 is SVGAGI (reference sequence). V was clipped by 6 bases and J by 5 bases, with 17 bases between them. This chain's CDR3 is CASRVSLRTDEQYF. CDR3 nucleotide sequence: TGTGCCAGCAGAGTCAGCCTTCGGACAGACGAGCAGTACTTC.

This clone was seen a handful of times. The CDR3 sequence is CASSERRGQGTPLHF. The CDR3 DNA reads as TGTGCCAGCAGTGAAAGGAGGGGGCAGGGGACACCCCTCCACTTT. The chain has TRBV2 and TRBJ1-6; TRBD1 matches 7 bases. The CDR3 loop spans 15 amino acids. The junction had 9 bases not matched to a gene; V was cut back by 2 bases and J by 11 bases. Germline values: CDR1 SNHLY, CDR2 FYNNEI. The full variable domain, its missing parts supplied by reference TRBV2 and TRBJ1-6, is EPEVTQTPSHQVTQMGQEVILRCVPISNHLYFYWYRQILGQKVEFLVSFYNNEISEKSEIFDDQFSVERPDGSNFTLKIRSTKLEDSAMYFCASSERRGQGTPLHFGNGTRLTVT.

The V gene is TRBV21-1, the J gene TRBJ1-2; the tabulated D call, TRBD1, remains unverified against the DNA. TRBV21-1 is shown as a pseudogene. The CDR3 sequence is 13 residues long. CDR3 sequence reads: CASSKDSRGCYTF. As DNA, the CDR3 is TGTGCCAGCAGCAAAGATAGCAGGGGATGCTACACCTTC.

This sequence joins TRBV2 and TRBJ1-1; 7 nucleotides agree with TRBD1. The V gene end was trimmed by 3 bases and the J gene end by 4 bases; junction bases not matched to a gene: 26. CDR3 length: 21 residues. The V gene's germline CDR1 is SNHLY and CDR2 FYNNEI. CDR3: CASSDPTHKSVSGGTSTEAFF. Written as DNA, the CDR3 is TGTGCCAGCAGTGACCCTACCCATAAGAGCGTTTCAGGGGGGACGAGCACTGAAGCTTTCTTT.

The chain combines TRBV2 with TRBJ2-3; 8 nucleotides match TRBD1. Germline V gene sequence: CDR1 SNHLY, CDR2 FYNNEI. The CDR3 covers 17 residues. The junction had 13 bases not matched to a gene; V was cut back by 8 bases and J by 0 bases. The CDR3 loop is CASVRDRSLFSTDTQYF. Here the CDR3 DNA reads TGTGCCAGCGTTAGGGACAGGAGTCTTTTTAGCACAGATACGCAGTATTTT.

As to this clone: This specimen includes other DNA sequences encoding the same CDR3. CDR3 sequence: CASSLQGARNTEAFF. CDR3 nucleotides: TGCGCCAGCAGCTTGCAGGGGGCTAGGAACACTGAAGCTTTCTTT. The chain couples TRBV5-1 to TRBJ1-1, with 8 bases that match TRBD1. Germline V lookup: CDR1 SGHRS, CDR2 YFSETQ. The J segment lost 1 base and the V segment lost 1 base, leaving 3 bases of the junction unmatched. This CDR3 is 15 amino acids long.

The table lists this clone with a count of one. The chain combines TRBV11-2 with TRBJ2-3; 11 bases fit TRBD2. This CDR3 is built from 18 residues. The V gene end was trimmed by 1 base and the J gene end by 6 bases; junction bases not matched to a gene: 12. Germline V lookup: CDR1 SGHAT, CDR2 FQNNGV. The CDR3 here is CASSLGSWASGGSDTQYF. The CDR3 DNA sequence: TGTGCCAGCAGCTTAGGAAGTTGGGCTAGCGGGGGGTCCGATACGCAGTATTTT.

For this clone: In the same sample, other DNA sequences code for this CDR3. The chain recombines TRBV4-1 with TRBJ1-1; no reliable D call. Trimming shortened V by 0 bases and J by 3 bases, and 11 bases separated the two germline ends. CDR3 length: 15 amino acids. Germline assignment: CDR1 MGHRA and CDR2 YSYEKL. The CDR3 DNA sequence: TGCGCCAGCAGCCAAGATGGGCGGGCGTACACTGAAGCTTTCTTT. It translates to CASSQDGRAYTEAFF.

The rearrangement links TRBV20-1 to TRBJ1-4; a weak D match, TRBD1 (6 bases). V was clipped by 5 bases and J by 9 bases, with 10 bases between them. From germline, CDR1 is DFQATT and CDR2 SNEGSKA (reference sequence). CDR3 length equals 11 residues. Here the CDR3 reads CSALDRQKLFF. The CDR3, as DNA: TGCAGTGCTCTAGACAGGCAAAAACTGTTTTTT.

This rearrangement joins TRBV19 to TRBJ1-3, with a tentative D call TRBD1 (5 bases). There are 14 residues in the CDR3. CDR1 is LNHDA, CDR2 SQIVND, per germline (reference sequence). The V gene lost 7 bases and the J gene lost 7 bases, with 17 bases spanning the gap. The CDR3 region is CASTDSSTRNTIYF. The CDR3 DNA is TGTGCCAGTACTGACAGTTCCACCCGGAACACCATATATTTT.

The chain joins TRBV3-1 (or the pseudogene TRBV3-2) to TRBJ1-2, with 9 bases fitting TRBD1. The CDR3 is 16 amino acids. The germline V gene encodes CDR1 LGHDT and CDR2 YNNKEL (reference sequence). V was pared by 2 bases and J by 4 bases, with 8 bases of the junction left unmatched. CDR3 loop: CASSQLSGTGSYGYTF. CDR3 in DNA: TGTGCCAGCAGCCAACTGTCCGGGACAGGGTCCTATGGCTACACCTTC.